This T cell receptor beta chain was sequenced during a study of blood T cell repertoires in COVID-19. Study context: Samples representing acute and convalescent COVID-19 were sourced from the United States, Italy and Spain.

In the original analysis: The authors estimated nucleated cell counts from reference gene primer amplification. Sequenced by immunoSEQ multiplex PCR; TCRdb stores in-frame clones only, minus some. V, J and clone size are those of that table, while D and trimming were read from the DNA. Of roughly 410,000 clones listed, 87% are singletons. The Seattle patients joined while their infection was active and were tracked longitudinally afterward. V lost 6 bases and J 10 bases, leaving 10 bases between the germline ends. There are 11 residues in the CDR3. The origin of this receptor is a woman in her sixties with COVID-19, enrolled during active disease. The chain employs TRBV12-3 or TRBV12-4 and TRBJ2-1; D remains ambiguous. Sequenced material: peripheral blood. DNA of the CDR3: TGTGCCAGCAGCATCAACCGGGAGCAGTTCTTC. This codes for CASSINREQFF.